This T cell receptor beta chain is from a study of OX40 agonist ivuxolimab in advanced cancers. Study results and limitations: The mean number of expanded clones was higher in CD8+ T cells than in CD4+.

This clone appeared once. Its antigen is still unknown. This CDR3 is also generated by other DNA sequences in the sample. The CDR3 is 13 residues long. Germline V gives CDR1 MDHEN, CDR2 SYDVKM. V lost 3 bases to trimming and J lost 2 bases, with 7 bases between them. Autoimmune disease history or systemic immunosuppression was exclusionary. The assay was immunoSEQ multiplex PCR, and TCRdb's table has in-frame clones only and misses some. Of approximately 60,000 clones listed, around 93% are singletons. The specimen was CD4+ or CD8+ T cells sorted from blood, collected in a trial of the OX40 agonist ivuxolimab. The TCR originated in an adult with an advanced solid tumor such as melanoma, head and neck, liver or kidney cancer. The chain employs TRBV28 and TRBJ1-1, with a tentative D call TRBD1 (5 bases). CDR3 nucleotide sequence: TGTGCCAGCAGTTTCAGGGTCAACACTGAAGCTTTCTTT. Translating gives CASSFRVNTEAFF.